The sequence of this T cell receptor beta chain was determined in a study of T cell responses to AZD1222 COVID-19 vaccine (dated by TCRdb to about 2021). About the full investigation: TCR sequencing covered 233 trial participants: 207 given two doses of AZD1222 and 26 given two doses of MenACWY control vaccine. Trial participants were enrolled by age into 18-55, 56-69 and 70-plus year subgroups, with about 150, 28 and 57 TCR-sequenced participants respectively. Broad study findings and their caveats: Participants were mostly white British and included more females than males, and it was suggested by the authors that clonal diversity may have been underestimated. In the small 56-69-year group, the increase in depth fell short of significance, most likely because of low power. Because no day 14 peak-response samples were available, the repertoires could be characterized only after the peak T cell response. CD4 TCRs associated with the vaccine covered the entire spike protein, and the dominant responses were in regions 160-218 and 743-854. Reportedly, close to half of the unique spike-specific TCRs recognized epitopes lying outside the regions that are mutated in the B.1.351 and B.1.1.7 variants. After two AZD1222 doses, spike-specific TCR breadth and depth were significantly higher than at day 0 and than in MenACWY recipients. Conclusions about previously exposed vaccinees are limited because only a handful of AZD1222 recipients were SARS-CoV-2 seropositive at baseline.

V trim: 4 bases; J trim: 3 bases; unmatched bases: 17. CDR1 and CDR2 were assigned from the germline V gene (reference sequence) as SEHNR and FQNEAQ. Inclusive of the bounding cysteine and phenylalanine, the CDR3 is 19 residues long. The CDR3 DNA has 57 bases and is translated from base 1. Interpreted using the paper, the time point label stands for: baseline before first vaccination. Reading the label with the study, this specimen's treatment or condition is: meningococcal conjugate vaccine given as trial control. Vaccinee samples were obtained from the UK trials COV001 and COV002, which included a single-blind randomized controlled phase 2/3 trial of AZD1222 (ChAdOx1 nCoV-19) in healthy adults. For TCRbeta chain sequencing, PBMC samples were collected from trial participants at day 0 and at day 28 after the second dose. Points on this clone: The antigen it binds to is not known. No base-level quality is on record; no much larger clone is a single base apart.

The CDR3 regions of human TCRbeta chains were analyzed by immunosequencing. The authors processed their data as follows. Repertoire TCRs were matched against a reference library of SARS-CoV-2-specific TCRs generated with the MIRA antigen-specificity platform. Breadth meant the fraction of unique TCRs that were SARS-CoV-2-associated, whereas depth meant the fraction of total T cells that were SARS-CoV-2-associated. Using the MIRA data, every spike-specific TCR was mapped to the spike region that the TCR reacted to and assigned to either a CD4 or a CD8 class. Log10-transformed breadth and depth values were compared by one-way ANOVA with Sidak's multiple comparisons tests. TCRdb holds this immuneACCESS table with in-frame rearrangements only. Some clones are missing; in checked studies, unresolved V genes explain under half, and the rest has no known cause. D and trimming come from the DNA, and the V and J calls and clone size come from that table. Across this sample there are some 150,000 clones, with just over 90% seen only once. Jointly, the top ten make up 0.85% to 0.95% of the sample.

The rearranged segments are TRBV7-9 and TRBJ2-7; 11 central nucleotides agree with TRBD2. This receptor was identified in an adult in good health. The source material was peripheral blood, sampled on day 0 of MenACWY control vaccination. The bases read TGTGCCAGCAGCTCGTTACCCGCCCTTACTAGCGGGGGCCTCTACGAGCAGTACTTC. This sequence encodes CASSSLPALTSGGLYEQYF.